The 9 T cell receptor beta chains below were found in one sample sequenced in a study of blood T cell repertoires in COVID-19. The assay was immunoSEQ multiplex PCR, and TCRdb's table has in-frame clones only and misses some. This table holds 180,000 or so clones, 80% to 85% found once. Input material: peripheral blood. These receptor sequences come from a woman in her forties with COVID-19, enrolled during active disease.

The CDR3 reads CASSPLGTSDTQYF. CDR3 in DNA: TGTGCCAGTAGCCCCCTTGGCACATCGGATACGCAGTATTTT. The V and J genes are TRBV19 and TRBJ2-3; no clear D. V shed 6 bases and J shed 6 bases, with 16 bases lying between them. CDR3 size: 14 residues. Germline lookup yields CDR1 LNHDA and CDR2 SQIVND (reference sequence).

This clone was found once. The CDR3 is CAAEATGGIYEQYF. As DNA, the CDR3 is TGTGCCGCAGAGGCGACCGGAGGTATCTACGAGCAGTACTTC. The chain recombines TRBV19 with TRBJ2-7, with a tentative D call TRBD2 (5 bases). CDR3 length: 14 residues. CDR1 and CDR2 from the germline V gene are LNHDA and SQIVND (reference sequence). V lost 11 bases and J 3 bases, leaving 20 bases between the germline ends. Drawing the rest from reference TRBV19 and TRBJ2-7, the complete variable domain is DGGITQSPKYLFRKEGQNVTLSCEQNLNHDAMYWYRQDPGQGLRLIYYSQIVNDFQKGDIAEGYSVSREKKESFPLTVTSAQKNPTAFYLCAAEATGGIYEQYFGPGTRLTVT.

The chain carries TRBV4-2 and TRBJ2-1, with D possibly matching TRBD2 (6 bases). Germline CDR1 and CDR2: LGHNA and YNFKEQ. Trimming took off 7 bases at V and 6 bases at J, with 22 bases between the two ends. The CDR3 extends over 16 amino acids. CDR3 residues: CASTLEAGFIGNEQFF. CDR3 coding DNA: TGTGCCAGCACCCTCGAGGCGGGATTCATAGGCAATGAGCAGTTCTTC.

The chain joins TRBV27 to TRBJ2-7, with D hard to call. Germline V gene lookup returns CDR1 MNHEY and CDR2 SMNVEV (reference sequence). The CDR3 runs 13 residues. V was clipped by 1 base and J by 6 bases, with 10 bases between them. CDR3 sequence reads: CASSLFGGPEQYF. Written as DNA, the CDR3 is TGTGCCAGCAGTTTATTCGGTGGTCCCGAGCAGTACTTC.

The V call is TRBV27, the J call TRBJ2-7; D remains ambiguous. This CDR3 is 11 amino acids long. CDR1 is MNHEY and CDR2 is SMNVEV in the germline V gene (reference sequence). V dropped 6 bases and J dropped 2 bases, with 5 bases sitting between them. CDR3 sequence reads: CASSRPYEQYF. CDR3 bases: TGTGCCAGCAGCCGTCCCTACGAGCAGTACTTC.

The V and J genes are TRBV27 and TRBJ1-5, with no clear D. CDR1 is MNHEY, CDR2 SMNVEV, per germline (reference sequence). The ends were cut back, 3 bases at V and 3 bases at J, with 3 bases in the middle. The CDR3 has 12 amino acids. As DNA, the CDR3 is TGTGCCAGCAGTTTCTCCAATCAGCCCCAGCATTTT. Translated: CASSFSNQPQHF.

The genes are TRBV7-9 and TRBJ1-5; the D is unclear. Trimming left V 3 bases short and J 5 bases short, with 8 bases between. Germline CDR1 SEHNR, CDR2 FQNEAQ (reference sequence). There are 13 residues in the CDR3. The CDR3 sequence: CASSFEVDQPQHF. For the CDR3, the DNA is TGTGCCAGCAGCTTCGAGGTAGATCAGCCCCAGCATTTT.

V is TRBV12-5 and J is TRBJ1-1; 10 positions match TRBD1. CDR3 length: 16 amino acids. V lost 6 bases to trimming and J lost 3 bases; unmatched junction nucleotides: 10. CDR1 and CDR2 from the germline V gene are LGHNT and FRNRAP. CDR3 region: CASGNRQGAMYTEAFF. The CDR3 coding sequence is TGTGCTAGTGGAAATAGACAGGGGGCGATGTACACTGAAGCTTTCTTT. The full variable domain, in which reference TRBV12-5 and TRBJ1-1 provide the parts outside the CDR3, is DARVTQTPRHKVTEMGQEVTMRCQPILGHNTVFWYRQTMMQGLELLAYFRNRAPLDDSGMPKDRFSAEMPDATLATLKIQPSEPRDSAVYFCASGNRQGAMYTEAFFGQGTRLTVV.

The V and J genes are TRBV3-1 (or the pseudogene TRBV3-2) and TRBJ2-1; TRBD2 aligns across 13 bases. This CDR3 comprises 18 residues. V gave up 4 bases and J gave up 9 bases; unmatched junction bases: 15. From germline, CDR1 is LGHDT and CDR2 YNNKEL (reference sequence). In nucleotides, the CDR3 is TGTGCCAGCAGCCTCGACCGACTAGCGGGAGGTCTCGGCCGTGAGCAGTTCTTC. Protein: CASSLDRLAGGLGREQFF.